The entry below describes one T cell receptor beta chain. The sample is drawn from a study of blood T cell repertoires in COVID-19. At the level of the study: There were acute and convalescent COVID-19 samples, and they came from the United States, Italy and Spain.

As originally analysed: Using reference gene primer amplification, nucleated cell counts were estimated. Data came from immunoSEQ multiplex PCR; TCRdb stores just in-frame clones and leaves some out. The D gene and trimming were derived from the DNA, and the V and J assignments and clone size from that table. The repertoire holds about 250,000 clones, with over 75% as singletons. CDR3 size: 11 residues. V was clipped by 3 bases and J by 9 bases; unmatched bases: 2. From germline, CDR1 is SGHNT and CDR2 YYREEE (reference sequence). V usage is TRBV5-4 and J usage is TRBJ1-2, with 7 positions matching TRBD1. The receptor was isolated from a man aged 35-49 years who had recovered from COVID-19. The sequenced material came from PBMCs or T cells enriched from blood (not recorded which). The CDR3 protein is CASSWGQSYTF. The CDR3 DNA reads TGTGCCAGCAGCTGGGGACAGAGCTACACCTTC.